This T cell receptor beta chain was identified in a study of cytomegalovirus exposure and HLA in healthy donors. The overall study: Of the donors genotyped, several hundred in all, over 80% fell in the Caucasian-associated ancestry cluster.

The CDR3 spans 16 residues. Germline V lookup: CDR1 MDHEN, CDR2 SYDVKM. V shed 4 bases and J 5 bases; nucleotides not matched to a gene: 12. Healthy bone marrow donors made up the donors. This PCR relied on a set of 60 Vbeta primers and 13 Jbeta primers. Clones were sequenced by immunoSEQ multiplex PCR, and TCRdb holds only the in-frame ones, with some missing. This sample yields approximately 150,000 clones, of which roughly 75% are seen a single time; around 2.5% belongs to the top ten. This TCR was recovered from a female donor in good health and CMV-seronegative. The chain employs TRBV28 and TRBJ2-7, with 9 bases that match TRBD1. The sample taken for sequencing was PBMCs. The CDR3 DNA reads as TGTGCCAGCAGTTCGGGGTTCCGGGACAGGGCCGACGAGCAGTACTTC. It encodes CASSSGFRDRADEQYF.